This entry describes one T cell receptor (beta chain). The data derive from a study of blood T cells in healthy people across ages. Germline CDR1 MNHEY, CDR2 SMNVEV (reference sequence). V was trimmed by 6 bases and J by 7 bases, leaving 20 bases between them. CDR3 length: 15 amino acids. A second roughly 6 to 12 cycle PCR used barcoded and J-beta primers. TCRdb processed the 5' RACE reads anew with MiXCR; each CDR3 protein has one entry. Here the sample spans over 1,300,000 distinct CDR3 sequences, roughly 64% being singletons. The J gene is TRBJ2-3, the V gene TRBV27; either TRBD1 or TRBD2 may fit D (5 bases each). The specimen sequenced was blood. This clonotype was obtained from a man aged 18 to 29 in good health. The CDR3 reads CASSSGTRPGYTQYF. CDR3 nucleotide sequence: TGTGCCAGCAGCTCCGGGACCCGACCCGGTTATACGCAGTATTTT.